These T cell receptor beta chains were read from a single sample in a study of blood T cell repertoires in COVID-19. The table came from immunoSEQ multiplex PCR; TCRdb's copy has only in-frame clones and leaves some out. Among about 220,000 clones listed, roughly 84% were seen once. Specimen: peripheral blood. The receptor source for this set is a man aged 50 or older who had recovered from COVID-19. The conserved cysteine and the conserved F or W are not part of the CDR3 here. The order of the fields is V gene, J gene, CDR3 protein.

TRBV28,TRBJ1-3,ASSFSGVGGNTIY
TRBV30,TRBJ2-2,AWSQFLGPGSGELF
TRBV9,TRBJ2-7,ASSVDLTSGSVEQY
TRBV18,TRBJ1-1,ASSPIVGGAAEAF
TRBV7-8,TRBJ2-6,ASSLFSSGANVLT
TRBV19,TRBJ2-7,ASSSRGGGYEQY
TRBV13,TRBJ2-3,ASSLRVGTGTETQY
TRBV28,TRBJ2-1,ASSPQTGAADPPYNEQF
TRBV29-1,TRBJ2-1,SVGGTSGRRTYNEQF
TRBV5-4,TRBJ1-1,ASSLYVGRGNTEAF
TRBV7-9,TRBJ2-2,ASSLGAGSNTGELF
TRBV6-5,TRBJ1-2,ASTWGGAPYGYT